This record covers a single T cell receptor (beta chain). Its target is not known. Treatment given: skin biopsy from PPD injection site in Mantoux-positive individual. The library had UMIs added by 3' ligation of an oligonucleotide to TCR cDNA. Skin biopsies came from PPD injection sites in Mantoux-positive individuals. These data originate in a study of naive and memory T cell subsets. V was clipped by 2 bases and J by 4 bases, with 8 bases between them. Germline V gene data show CDR1 as GTSNPN and CDR2 as SVGIG (reference sequence). This CDR3 comprises 12 residues. The SP2 primer and nested alpha and beta constant region primers amplified ligated cDNA in four rounds. For blood and skin samples, reverse transcription used TCR alpha and beta constant primers. One entry per CDR3 protein, called by TCRdb with MiXCR from the UMI-ligation and nested PCR reads. This sample has 20,000 to 25,000 distinct CDR3 sequences, with about 6.1% found just once.

Study outcomes and limitations: Both skin biopsy types reportedly yielded TCRs, tuberculin sites far more.

This chain joins TRBV30 and TRBJ1-1, with D hard to call. The source was skin, collected from a tuberculin skin test site. The receptor's source is an adult in good health. The chain's CDR3 is CAWSPGITEAFF. The DNA for the CDR3 is TGTGCCTGGAGTCCGGGGATCACTGAAGCTTTCTTT. Full variable domain (remainder filled in from reference TRBV30 and TRBJ1-1): SQTIHQWPATLVQPVGSPLSLECTVEGTSNPNLYWYRQAAGRGLQLLFYSVGIGQISSEVPQNLSASRPQDRQFILSSKKLLLSDSGFYLCAWSPGITEAFFGQGTRLTVV.